Sequencing of this TCR beta chain was carried out in a study of cytomegalovirus exposure and HLA in healthy donors. The donors were in the approximately 130-subject validation cohort, distinct from the roughly 700-subject first cohort. Repertoires were generated with immunoSEQ multiplex PCR, while TCRdb's copy carries only in-frame clones and drops some. The repertoire holds fewer than 150,000 clones, with 88% as singletons. This CDR3 is 15 amino acids long. The receptor's source is a man aged 25 to 45 in good health and CMV-seronegative. Sequenced: PBMCs. The chain joins TRBV12-1 to TRBJ1-2; TRBD1 is the table's D call, not checked against the DNA. TRBV12-1 corresponds to a pseudogene. This CDR3 reads CASSLFPDRNYGYTF. The DNA of the CDR3 is TGTGCCAGCAGCTTGTTTCCCGACAGGAACTATGGCTACACCTTC.